The T cell receptor beta chain described here comes from a study of blood T cell repertoires in COVID-19. In the study overall: Samples came from the United States, Italy and Spain, spanning acute and convalescent COVID-19.

Germline CDR1 is SEHNR and CDR2 is FQNEAQ (reference sequence). V lost 8 bases to trimming and J lost 1 base; unmatched junction nucleotides: 12. The CDR3 runs to 16 residues. Generated by immunoSEQ multiplex PCR, the TCRdb table keeps only in-frame clones and is missing some. The table has more than 75,000 clones, approximately 90% seen once. The origin of this receptor is a woman of 80 years or more with active COVID-19. The sample comprised peripheral blood. J is TRBJ2-5 and V is TRBV7-9; 8 positions agree with TRBD1. The CDR3 reads CASVGLFTGGQETQYF. In nucleotides, the CDR3 is TGTGCCAGCGTTGGGCTCTTTACAGGGGGCCAAGAGACCCAGTACTTC. The full variable domain, its missing parts supplied by reference TRBV7-9 and TRBJ2-5, is DTGVSQNPRHKITKRGQNVTFRCDPISEHNRLYWYRQTLGQGPEFLTYFQNEAQLEKSRLLSDRFSAERPKGSFSTLEIQRTEQGDSAMYLCASVGLFTGGQETQYFGPGTRLLVL.